These 9 T cell receptor beta chains were sequenced from one sample in a study of blood T cell repertoires in COVID-19. Profiled with immunoSEQ multiplex PCR; TCRdb holds only in-frame clones, not every one. The data show 250,000 or so clones, with nearly 90% seen just once and roughly 3% held by the top ten. The sequenced sample consisted of peripheral blood. All receptors derive from a man between 18 and 35 years old with active or convalescent COVID-19.

This rearrangement joins TRBV11-2 to TRBJ1-4; D uncertain. Trimming removed 5 bases from V and 7 bases from J, with 5 bases in between. Germline V gene lookup returns CDR1 SGHAT and CDR2 FQNNGV. The CDR3 consists of 11 residues. The CDR3 loop reads CASSPSEKLFF. The CDR3 coding sequence is TGTGCCAGCAGCCCTTCTGAAAAACTGTTTTTT.

The chain carries TRBV18 and TRBJ2-3; D not resolved. CDR3 length: 14 residues. From germline, CDR1 is KGHSH and CDR2 LQKENI. Trimming took 3 bases from V and 0 from J, leaving 7 bases between them. CDR3 protein: CASSPPTSTDTQYF. The CDR3 nucleotides read TGTGCCAGCTCACCCCCAACTAGCACAGATACGCAGTATTTT.

V usage is TRBV5-1 and J usage is TRBJ2-7; D not resolved. V was pared by 0 bases and J by 2 bases, with 6 bases between. Germline V gene lookup returns CDR1 SGHRS and CDR2 YFSETQ. The CDR3 extends over 13 amino acids. This CDR3 reads CASSLAQTYEQYF. DNA for the CDR3: TGCGCCAGCAGCTTGGCTCAGACCTACGAGCAGTACTTC. The variable domain in full, with the rest retrieved from reference TRBV5-1 and TRBJ2-7, is KAGVTQTPRYLIKTRGQQVTLSCSPISGHRSVSWYQQTPGQGLQFLFEYFSETQRNKGNFPGRFSGRQFSNSRSEMNVSTLELGDSALYLCASSLAQTYEQYFGPGTRLTVT.

The chain carries TRBV27 and TRBJ1-3, with unresolved D. Germline loops: CDR1 MNHEY, CDR2 SMNVEV (reference sequence). V shed 5 bases and J shed 4 bases, with 15 bases lying between them. This CDR3 contains 15 residues. The CDR3 spells CASSPWGGSGNTIYF. The CDR3 DNA reads TGTGCCAGCAGTCCCTGGGGAGGGTCGGGAAACACCATATATTTT.

The V and J genes are TRBV6-5 and TRBJ1-4; D gene ambiguous. The CDR3 is 15 amino acids. In germline, CDR1 is MNHEY, CDR2 SVGAGI. V shed 2 bases and J shed 4 bases, with 11 bases lying between them. CDR3 bases: TGTGCCAGCAGTTACGCACATTCGGGTAATGAAAAACTGTTTTTT. Amino acid sequence: CASSYAHSGNEKLFF.

The J gene is TRBJ1-1, the V gene TRBV30; the match to TRBD1 covers 8 bases. This CDR3 is built from 14 residues. J gave up 4 bases and V 0 bases, and 4 bases lay outside the gene matches. The germline gives CDR1 GTSNPN, CDR2 SVGIG (reference sequence). In nucleotides, the CDR3 is TGTGCCTGGAGTGTCACAGGGGGAATCACTGAAGCTTTCTTT. Protein product: CAWSVTGGITEAFF.

The rearrangement links TRBV19 to TRBJ1-1; D unclear. Germline V gives CDR1 LNHDA, CDR2 SQIVND (reference sequence). CDR3 length equals 17 residues. V lost 0 bases and J lost 0, with 14 bases in between. CDR3 DNA sequence: TGTGCCAGTAGTATAGATTCCCCTACGTATATGAACACTGAAGCTTTCTTT. Its translation is CASSIDSPTYMNTEAFF. The complete variable domain, with remaining parts taken from reference TRBV19 and TRBJ1-1, reads DGGITQSPKYLFRKEGQNVTLSCEQNLNHDAMYWYRQDPGQGLRLIYYSQIVNDFQKGDIAEGYSVSREKKESFPLTVTSAQKNPTAFYLCASSIDSPTYMNTEAFFGQGTRLTVV.

A few counts support this clone. This sequence joins TRBV30 and TRBJ1-2, with D possibly TRBD1 on 5 matching bases. The germline V gene has CDR1 GTSNPN and CDR2 SVGIG (reference sequence). The CDR3 has 13 amino acids. Trimming removed 0 bases at V and 8 bases at J, with 13 bases between. The CDR3 nucleotides read TGTGCCTGGAGTGTAAAAGGGGTGGGCGGCTACACCTTC. Translating it yields CAWSVKGVGGYTF.

To note about this clone: A much larger clonotype is one base distant, so this may be a read error. The same CDR3 arises from other DNA sequences in this sample as well. The chain joins TRBV28 to TRBJ2-7; D may be TRBD1 (6 bases). V dropped 3 bases and J dropped 0 bases, with 6 bases sitting between them. Germline-derived CDR1 and CDR2 are MDHEN and SYDVKM. CDR3 length: 13 amino acids. Written as DNA, the CDR3 is TGTGCCAGCAGTTTGGACAGCTCCTACGAGCAGTACTTC. This codes for CASSLDSSYEQYF. The variable domain in full, with the rest retrieved from reference TRBV28 and TRBJ2-7, is DVKVTQSSRYLVKRTGEKVFLECVQDMDHENMFWYRQDPGLGLRLIYFSYDVKMKEKGDIPEGYSVSREKKERFSLILESASTNQTSMYLCASSLDSSYEQYFGPGTRLTVT.